This T cell receptor (beta chain) was identified during a study of T cells in Graves' hyperthyroidism and ophthalmopathy. The CDR3 runs 15 residues. The J segment lost 4 bases and the V segment lost 6 bases, leaving 6 bases of the junction unmatched. From germline, CDR1 is SGHRS and CDR2 YFSETQ. PBMCs stemmed from 8.5 to 10 ml fresh peripheral blood. This clonotype appeared many times. Researchers took RNA transcripts and amplified the TCR beta CDR3 regions from them. The study used the HTBI primer set for a first-round RT-PCR of the TCR CDR3. TCRdb re-derived calls from the multiplex PCR reads in MiXCR, one entry per CDR3 protein. The sample carries around 400,000 distinct CDR3 sequences, 12% to 15% recorded once.

The clonotype originates from an older woman with Graves' ophthalmopathy. The sequenced sample consisted of blood. The chain recombines TRBV5-1 with TRBJ2-1; 11 bases line up with TRBD2. CDR3 in DNA: TGCGCCAGCACCCTCCTAGCGGGAGGTTACAATGAGCAGTTCTTC. Protein: CASTLLAGGYNEQFF.